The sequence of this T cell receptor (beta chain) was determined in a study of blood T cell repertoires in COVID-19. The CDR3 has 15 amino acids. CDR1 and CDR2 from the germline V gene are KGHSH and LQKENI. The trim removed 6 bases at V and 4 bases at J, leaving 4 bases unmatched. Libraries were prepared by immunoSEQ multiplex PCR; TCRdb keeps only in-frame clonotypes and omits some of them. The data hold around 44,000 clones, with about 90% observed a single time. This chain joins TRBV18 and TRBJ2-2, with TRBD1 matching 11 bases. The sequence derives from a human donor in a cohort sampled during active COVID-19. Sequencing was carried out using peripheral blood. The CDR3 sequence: CASSVDRGRTGELFF. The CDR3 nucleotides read TGTGCCAGCTCCGTGGACAGGGGGCGCACCGGGGAGCTGTTTTTT.